This TCR beta chain was identified in a study of blood T cell repertoires in COVID-19. The germline CDR1 and CDR2 sequences are KGHDR and SFDVKD. Trimming removed 3 bases from V and 5 bases from J, with 6 bases in between. This CDR3 comprises 12 residues. TCRdb's table, derived via immunoSEQ multiplex PCR, lists solely in-frame clones and lacks some. The sample includes around 440,000 clones, more than 70% of them seen just once. This clonotype was sampled from a woman aged 45-65 years with COVID-19, enrolled during active disease. Input material: peripheral blood. V usage is TRBV24-1 and J usage is TRBJ1-2, with D hard to call. CDR3 coding DNA: TGTGCCACCAGTGATCCCCCGTATGGCTACACCTTC. Amino acid sequence: CATSDPPYGYTF.